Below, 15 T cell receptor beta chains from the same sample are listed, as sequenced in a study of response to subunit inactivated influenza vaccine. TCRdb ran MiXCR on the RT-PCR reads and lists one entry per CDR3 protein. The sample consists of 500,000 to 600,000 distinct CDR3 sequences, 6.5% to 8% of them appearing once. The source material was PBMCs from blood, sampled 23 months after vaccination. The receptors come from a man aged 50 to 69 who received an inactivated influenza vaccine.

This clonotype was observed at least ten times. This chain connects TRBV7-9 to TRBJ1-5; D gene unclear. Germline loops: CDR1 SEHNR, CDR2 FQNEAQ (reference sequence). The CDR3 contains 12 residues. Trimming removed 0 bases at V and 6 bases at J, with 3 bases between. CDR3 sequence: CASSLAFQPQHF. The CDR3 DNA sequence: TGTGCCAGCAGCTTAGCGTTTCAGCCCCAGCATTTT.

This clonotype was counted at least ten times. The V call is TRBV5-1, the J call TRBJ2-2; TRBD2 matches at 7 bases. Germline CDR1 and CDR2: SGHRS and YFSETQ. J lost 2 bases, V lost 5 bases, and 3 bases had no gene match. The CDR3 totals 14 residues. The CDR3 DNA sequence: TGCGCCAGCAGGCGGGACTACAACACCGGGGAGCTGTTTTTT. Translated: CASRRDYNTGELFF.

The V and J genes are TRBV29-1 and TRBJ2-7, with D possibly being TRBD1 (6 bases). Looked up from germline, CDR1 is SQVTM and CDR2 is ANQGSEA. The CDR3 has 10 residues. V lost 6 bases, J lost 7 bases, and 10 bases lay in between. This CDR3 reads CSVGTLEQYF. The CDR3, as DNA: TGCAGCGTCGGGACATTAGAGCAGTACTTC.

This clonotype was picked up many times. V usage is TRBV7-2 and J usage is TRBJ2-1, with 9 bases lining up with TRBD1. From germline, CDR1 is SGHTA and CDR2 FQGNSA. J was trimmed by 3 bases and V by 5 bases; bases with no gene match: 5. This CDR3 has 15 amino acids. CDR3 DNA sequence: TGTGCCAGCAGCCTGGACAGGGGTGTCTACAATGAGCAGTTCTTC. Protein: CASSLDRGVYNEQFF.

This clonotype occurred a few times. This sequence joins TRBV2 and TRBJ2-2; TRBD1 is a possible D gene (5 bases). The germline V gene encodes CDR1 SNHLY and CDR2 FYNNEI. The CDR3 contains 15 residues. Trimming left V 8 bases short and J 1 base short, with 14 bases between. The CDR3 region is CASGMDTLNTGELFF. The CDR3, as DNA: TGTGCCAGCGGAATGGACACTTTGAACACCGGGGAGCTGTTTTTT.

In DNA form, the CDR3 reads TGCAGTGCTAGAGATGCCCCGGGACAGCTCAATCAGCCCCAGCATTTT. As protein: CSARDAPGQLNQPQHF. The chain combines TRBV20-1 with TRBJ1-5, with 7 nucleotides matching TRBD1. J gave up 3 bases and V 0 bases, and 8 bases lay outside the gene matches. The CDR3 sequence is 16 residues long. CDR1 and CDR2 from the germline V gene are DFQATT and SNEGSKA (reference sequence).

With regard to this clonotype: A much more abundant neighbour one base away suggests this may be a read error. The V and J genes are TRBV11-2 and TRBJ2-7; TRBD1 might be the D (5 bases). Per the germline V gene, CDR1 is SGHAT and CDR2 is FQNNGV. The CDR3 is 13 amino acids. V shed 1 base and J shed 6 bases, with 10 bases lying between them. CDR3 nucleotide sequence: TGTGCCAGCAGCTTAGTCCAGGGCTGCGAGCAGTACTTC. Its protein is CASSLVQGCEQYF.

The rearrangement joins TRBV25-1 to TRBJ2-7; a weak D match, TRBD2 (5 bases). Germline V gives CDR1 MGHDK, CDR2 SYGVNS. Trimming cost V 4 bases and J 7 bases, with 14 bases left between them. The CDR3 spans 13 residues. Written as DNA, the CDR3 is TGTGCCAGCAGTGGGTTGACATCGGGGGAGCAGTACTTC. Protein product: CASSGLTSGEQYF.

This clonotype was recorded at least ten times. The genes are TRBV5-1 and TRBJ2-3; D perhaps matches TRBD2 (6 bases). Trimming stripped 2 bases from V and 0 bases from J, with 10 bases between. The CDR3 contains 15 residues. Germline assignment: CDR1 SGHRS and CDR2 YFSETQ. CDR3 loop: CASSFGTSSTDTQYF. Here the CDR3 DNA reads TGCGCCAGCAGCTTTGGGACTTCAAGCACAGATACGCAGTATTTT.

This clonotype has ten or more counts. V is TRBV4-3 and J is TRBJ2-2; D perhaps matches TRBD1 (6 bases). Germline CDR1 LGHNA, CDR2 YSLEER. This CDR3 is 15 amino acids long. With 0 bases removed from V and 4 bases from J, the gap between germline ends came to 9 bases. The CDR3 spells CASSQELQGTGELFF. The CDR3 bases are TGCGCCAGCAGCCAAGAGTTACAGGGCACCGGGGAGCTGTTTTTT.

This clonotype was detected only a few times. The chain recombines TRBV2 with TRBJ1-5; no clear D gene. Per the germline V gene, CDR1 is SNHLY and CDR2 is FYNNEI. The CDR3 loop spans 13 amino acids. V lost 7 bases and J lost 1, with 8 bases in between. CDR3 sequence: CASNMASNQPQHF. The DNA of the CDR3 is TGTGCCAGCAATATGGCCAGCAATCAGCCCCAGCATTTT.

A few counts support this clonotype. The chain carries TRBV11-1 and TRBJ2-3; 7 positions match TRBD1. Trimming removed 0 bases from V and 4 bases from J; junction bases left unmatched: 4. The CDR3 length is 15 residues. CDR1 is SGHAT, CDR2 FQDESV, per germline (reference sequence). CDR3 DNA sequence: TGTGCCAGCAGCTTAGCCTTCACAGGGGCAGATACGCAGTATTTT. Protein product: CASSLAFTGADTQYF.

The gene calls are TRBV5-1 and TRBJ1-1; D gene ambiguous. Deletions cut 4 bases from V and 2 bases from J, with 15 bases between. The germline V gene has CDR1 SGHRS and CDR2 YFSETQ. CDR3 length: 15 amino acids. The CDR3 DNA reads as TGCGCCAGCAGCCAAGGACCGAGTGAAAACACTGAAGCTTTCTTT. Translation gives CASSQGPSENTEAFF.

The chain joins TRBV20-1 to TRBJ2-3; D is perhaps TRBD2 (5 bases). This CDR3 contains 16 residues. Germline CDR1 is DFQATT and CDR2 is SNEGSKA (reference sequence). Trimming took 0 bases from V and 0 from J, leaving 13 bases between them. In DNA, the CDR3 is TGCAGTGCTAGAGATAAATCGGGATTAAGCACAGATACGCAGTATTTT. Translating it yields CSARDKSGLSTDTQYF.

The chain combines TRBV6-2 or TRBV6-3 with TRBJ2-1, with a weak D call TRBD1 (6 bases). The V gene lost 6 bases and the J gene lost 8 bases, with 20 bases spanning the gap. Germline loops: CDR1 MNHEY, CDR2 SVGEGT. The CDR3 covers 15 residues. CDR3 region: CASSRTSGQTYEQFF. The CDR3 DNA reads TGTGCCAGCAGCCGCACATCGGGACAAACCTATGAGCAGTTCTTC.